Sequencing of this T cell receptor (beta chain) was carried out in a study of cytomegalovirus exposure and HLA in healthy donors. As for the study in general: There were about 85 million unique TCRs (from HLA-typed donors) in an early data release. General study results and limits: Later analysis revealed greater clonal expansion in HLA-associated TCR beta chains than in equally common others. Reports state that TCR beta sequences accurately predicted most subjects' HLA-A and HLA-B alleles.

Trimming removed 3 bases from V and 5 bases from J, with 15 bases in between. Per the germline V gene, CDR1 is SGHNT and CDR2 is YYREEE (reference sequence). CDR3 size: 15 residues. Amplification used 60 Vbeta primers and 13 Jbeta primers. Sequenced by immunoSEQ multiplex PCR; TCRdb stores in-frame clones only, minus some. The sample includes about 150,000 clones, around a tenth of them seen just once. This clone was seen only a few times. The antigen is not known. Material: PBMCs. The chain links TRBV5-4 to TRBJ1-5; D possibly corresponds to TRBD1 (5 bases). This clonotype was sampled from a man aged 50 or older in good health and CMV-seronegative. The CDR3 loop reads CASSWDGSRDQPQHF. DNA for the CDR3: TGTGCCAGCAGCTGGGACGGGAGTAGGGATCAGCCCCAGCATTTT.